This T cell receptor (beta chain) was captured in a study of T cells in Graves' hyperthyroidism and ophthalmopathy. Uncontrolled infections, other autoimmune diseases, pregnancy or lactation led to exclusion of patients. Amplification targeted TCR beta CDR3 regions from RNA transcripts. A first-round RT-PCR of the TCR CDR3 used the HTBI primer set. TCRdb redid the calling of the multiplex PCR reads with MiXCR, one entry per CDR3 protein. The sample comprises approximately 300,000 distinct CDR3 sequences, 16% of which are singletons, and around 34% rests with the top ten. Per the germline V gene, CDR1 is SEHNR and CDR2 is FQNEAQ (reference sequence). The V gene end was trimmed by 4 bases and the J gene end by 6 bases; junction bases not matched to a gene: 6. CDR3 size: 15 residues. This clonotype came up a few times.

The sample taken for sequencing was blood. This clonotype originated in a man younger than 45 with Graves' hyperthyroidism. The chain uses TRBV7-9 and TRBJ2-2; 9 nucleotides align to TRBD1. The CDR3 coding sequence is TGTGCCAGCAGCTGGAGGAGACAGGGGGCCGGGGAGCTGTTTTTT. This encodes CASSWRRQGAGELFF.